This T cell receptor beta chain was captured in a study of Graves' ophthalmopathy and Graves' hyperthyroidism. Study at large: Untreated patients at initial diagnosis provided peripheral blood.

This clonotype showed up many times. Amplification from RNA transcripts yielded the TCR beta CDR3 regions. RT-PCR with HTBI primers came first, then second-round multiplex PCR. From the multiplex PCR reads, TCRdb called clonotypes with MiXCR, one entry per CDR3 protein. Here the sample spans roughly 14,000 distinct CDR3 sequences, roughly 50% being singletons. Someone took the PBMCs out of about 10 ml of fresh peripheral blood. The V end lost 2 bases, the J end lost 2 bases, and 3 bases lay between the germline ends. The germline gives CDR1 MRHNA, CDR2 SNTAGT. The CDR3 consists of 13 residues. The chain joins TRBV6-4 to TRBJ2-2; no definite D call. The sample was peripheral blood. The receptor was derived from a woman in her thirties with Graves' ophthalmopathy. CDR3 nucleotides: TGTGCCAGCAGTGACAAAAACACCGGGGAGCTGTTTTTT. Protein product: CASSDKNTGELFF.